This T cell receptor beta chain was identified during a study of blood T cells in healthy people across ages. Primed by a sample-barcoded 5' primer and a J-beta primer mix, a second PCR proceeded for 7 to 11 cycles. Using its own MiXCR run on the 5' RACE reads, TCRdb lists one record per CDR3 protein. The table has over a million distinct CDR3 sequences, 35% to 45% seen once; the top ten hold around 4%. Donors were systemically healthy Caucasian individuals from Russia aged about 6 to 90 years. V was trimmed by 5 bases and J by 1 base, leaving 22 bases between them. Looked up from germline, CDR1 is SGHDT and CDR2 is YYEEEE. The length of the CDR3 is 18 residues.

The clonotype was recovered from a woman younger than 30 in good health. This chain links TRBV5-6 with TRBJ2-1, with D unresolved. Sequenced sample: blood. The CDR3 sequence is CASSYFSGRLGSYNEQFF. CDR3 DNA sequence: TGTGCCAGCAGTTACTTTTCCGGTAGACTCGGGTCCTACAATGAGCAGTTCTTC.